This T cell receptor beta chain is from a study of shared clonotypes between healthy human individuals. Data came from immunoSEQ multiplex PCR; TCRdb stores just in-frame clones and leaves some out. The table shows some 740,000 clones, with 80% to 95% occurring only once. Cells designated naive CD8 were CD45RO-negative and were positively selected for CCR7, with terminally differentiated effector memory CD45RA+ cells excluded. Trimming took 7 bases from V and 6 from J; bases not matched to a gene: 6. Germline loops: CDR1 MNHNS, CDR2 SASEGT. The CDR3 covers 12 residues. For this clone: The antigen is not known.

The study, taken as a whole, reports: Sharing across four donors was highest in naive CD4 (roughly 5%) and lowest in memory CD8 (0.4%). Generally, naive subsets (rather than memory subsets) showed larger estimated richness. Unshared clonotypes carried lower generation probabilities than those common to all four donors. Rarefaction showed that sequencing of sorted subsets was incomplete (despite large depth).

The source of this sequence is a man aged 30-40 years in good health. The sequencing sample was made of naive CD8+ T cells sorted from blood. The chain couples TRBV6-1 to TRBJ2-7; the match to TRBD2 covers 7 bases. This CDR3 reads CASTVGGSEQYF. CDR3 nucleotide sequence: TGTGCCAGCACCGTGGGAGGGTCCGAGCAGTACTTC.